This T cell receptor (beta chain) comes out of a study of cytomegalovirus exposure and HLA in healthy donors. Study information: An early release of data contained about 85 million unique TCRs, which came from HLA-typed donors.

It was with 60 Vbeta and 13 Jbeta primers that the PCR ran. Data came from immunoSEQ multiplex PCR; TCRdb stores just in-frame clones and leaves some out. This sample has approximately 220,000 clones, with roughly 80% found just once. The source of this sequence is a girl under 18 in good health and CMV-seronegative. The sample taken for sequencing was PBMCs.

The CDR3 reads CATSGKREPYEQYF. The CDR3 bases are TGTGCCACCAGCGGAAAGCGGGAGCCCTACGAGCAGTACTTC. The V gene is TRBV15, the J gene TRBJ2-7; 8 bases line up with TRBD2. CDR3 length equals 14 residues. Germline CDR1 reads LNHNV; CDR2 reads YYDKDF (reference sequence). The trim removed 5 bases at V and 2 bases at J, leaving 5 bases unmatched.